A selection of T cell receptor beta chains follows, all from one sample in a study of monozygotic twins with inflammatory bowel disease. TCRdb reprocessed the 5' RACE reads, keeping one entry per CDR3 protein, no DNA. The sample has approximately 160,000 distinct CDR3 sequences. What was sequenced was blood. These receptors came from a human donor with ulcerative colitis or Crohn's disease, or a healthy co-twin of an affected twin (not recorded which). CDR3s include the opening cysteine and the closing phenylalanine or tryptophan.

V gene	J gene	CDR3 protein
TRBV20-1	TRBJ2-2	CSARDSANTGELFF
TRBV19	TRBJ1-6	CASWPGGDNSPLHF
TRBV7-2	TRBJ1-1	CASSLRGGPMNTEAFF
TRBV24-1	TRBJ2-7	CATSDLQTGTGGPYEQYF
TRBV4-1	TRBJ2-7	CASSLRQGFYEQYF
TRBV7-6	TRBJ2-5	CASSLVLVSRYVVETQYF
TRBV14	TRBJ2-7	CASSQEWGGYEQYF
TRBV3-1	TRBJ2-3	CASSHTGTSGFTSTDTQYF
TRBV7-2	TRBJ2-7	CASSLDRDYLYEQYF
TRBV10-3	TRBJ2-6	CAIREGSGANVLTF
TRBV29-1	TRBJ2-3	CSGGGTDTQYF
TRBV18	TRBJ2-1	CASSPGPREQFF
TRBV7-2	TRBJ2-3	CASSSSWDSFTDTQYF
TRBV24-1	TRBJ1-5	CATSVGRNQPQHF
TRBV7-2	TRBJ1-1	CASRSDPNTEAFF
TRBV20-1	TRBJ2-1	CSATTGPRLNEQFF
TRBV7-2	TRBJ2-1	CASSFWEVSDEQFF